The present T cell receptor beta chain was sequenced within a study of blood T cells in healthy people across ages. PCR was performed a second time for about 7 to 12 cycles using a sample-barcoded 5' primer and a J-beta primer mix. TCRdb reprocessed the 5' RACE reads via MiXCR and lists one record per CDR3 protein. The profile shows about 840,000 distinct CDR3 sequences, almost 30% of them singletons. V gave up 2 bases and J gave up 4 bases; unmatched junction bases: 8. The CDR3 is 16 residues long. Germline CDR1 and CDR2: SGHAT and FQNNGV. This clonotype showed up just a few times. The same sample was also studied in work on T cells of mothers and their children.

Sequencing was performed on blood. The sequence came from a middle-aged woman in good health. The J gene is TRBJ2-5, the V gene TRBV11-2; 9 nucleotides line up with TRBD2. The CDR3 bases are TGTGCCAGCAGCTTACTGCGCGGGGGGGCCGTAGAGACCCAGTACTTC. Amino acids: CASSLLRGGAVETQYF.